The rows below give T cell receptor beta chains drawn from one sample of a study of CD8 T cells in Susac syndrome. TCRdb re-derived calls from the immunoSEQ multiplex PCR reads in MiXCR, one entry per CDR3 protein. The sample records about 280,000 distinct CDR3 sequences, 70% to 90% being singletons. Sequencing was done on a sample of CD8+ T cells from PBMCs. The receptors stem from a human donor with multiple sclerosis. Each CDR3 is given with its conserved first and last residue. The order of the fields is clone size, V gene, J gene, D gene, CDR3 DNA, CDR3 protein. A D gene is named only where the DNA matches it firmly. Not all rows give a size; the values are once, few, many and, for expanded clones, a class.

NA	TRBV20-1	TRBJ2-1	TRBD2	TGCAGTGCTAGAGATCAAACTAGCGGGATAAGGAATGAGCAGTTCTTC	CSARDQTSGIRNEQFF
few	TRBV9	TRBJ2-5	NA	TGTGCCAGCAGCCTCGGGACCTTAACGCAAGAGACCCAGTACTTC	CASSLGTLTQETQYF
NA	TRBV20-1	TRBJ2-1	TRBD2	TGCAGTGCTAGAGTCCCAGCGGGGGGCGATGAGCAGTTCTTC	CSARVPAGGDEQFF
NA	TRBV25-1	TRBJ2-5	NA	TGTGCCAGCAGTGAATATATTGGTGTTCGGGAGACCCAGTACTTC	CASSEYIGVRETQYF
NA	TRBV27	TRBJ2-5	NA	TGTGCCAGCAGTTCCCACTGGAAACAAGAGACCCAGTACTTC	CASSSHWKQETQYF
NA	TRBV10-3	TRBJ2-5	NA	TGTGCCATCAGTAGCGGAATTGGGCAAGAGACCCAGTACTTC	CAISSGIGQETQYF
NA	TRBV10-3	TRBJ2-7	NA	TGTGCCATCAACCCGGACAGTGGTTACGAGCAGTACTTC	CAINPDSGYEQYF
few	TRBV7-2	TRBJ2-3	TRBD2	TGTGCCAGCAGCTACGGACTAGCGCTAACTAGCACAGATACGCAGTATTTT	CASSYGLALTSTDTQYF
NA	TRBV28	TRBJ1-5	NA	TGTGCCAGCAGTTCTATTAAACAGTGGGCGAACAATCAGCCCCAGCATTTT	CASSSIKQWANNQPQHF
NA	TRBV27	TRBJ1-2	NA	TGTGCCAGCAGTTTATCGGCGGTGGGCGGCCACTTGACCCATATCTATGGCTACACCTTC	CASSLSAVGGHLTHIYGYTF
NA	TRBV27	TRBJ2-7	NA	TGTGCCAGCAGTCAGGCCCCGAAAAACGAGCAGTACTTC	CASSQAPKNEQYF
NA	TRBV27	TRBJ2-3	NA	TGTGCCAGCAGTTTAGGCAAAGATACGCAGTATTTT	CASSLGKDTQYF
NA	TRBV4-1	TRBJ1-1	TRBD1	TGCGCCAGCAGCCAATCCGACAGGGGTAACACTGAAGCTTTCTTT	CASSQSDRGNTEAFF
NA	TRBV29-1	TRBJ2-7	NA	TGCAGCGTTGTTTCCAGCACCTACGAGCAGTACTTC	CSVVSSTYEQYF
NA	TRBV27	TRBJ2-5	NA	TGTGCCAGCAGTCGGCCCCGAGAGACCCAGTACTTC	CASSRPRETQYF
NA	TRBV7-9	TRBJ2-1	TRBD1	TGTGCCAGCAGCGCCCCCGGGACAGGGGGCAATGAGCAGTTCTTC	CASSAPGTGGNEQFF
few	TRBV6-5	TRBJ2-1	TRBD2	TGTGCCAGCAGTTACTCCGCGGGAGTGACGGATGAGCAGTTCTTC	CASSYSAGVTDEQFF
NA	TRBV27	TRBJ2-3	NA	TGTGCCGGCGGGGCGACCAGGCAGTACACAGATACGCAGTATTTT	CAGGATRQYTDTQYF
NA	TRBV9	TRBJ2-1	NA	TGTGCCAGCAGCCGTTCTAGCGCCACCTACAATGAGCAGTTCTTC	CASSRSSATYNEQFF
NA	TRBV16	TRBJ1-2	NA	TGTGCCAGCAGCCAGGGAGGGGATGGCTACACCTTC	CASSQGGDGYTF
NA	TRBV7-9	TRBJ2-3	NA	TGTGCCAGCAGCTTAAGGAACAGTTTCACAGATACGCAGTATTTT	CASSLRNSFTDTQYF
few	TRBV20-1	TRBJ2-5	NA	TGCAGTGCCCCGACCCCCAGGTCGGAGGAGACCCAGTACTTC	CSAPTPRSEETQYF
NA	TRBV14	TRBJ2-3	NA	TGTGCCAGCAGCCAAGAACTCTGGGATACGCAGTATTTT	CASSQELWDTQYF
NA	TRBV25-1	TRBJ2-7	TRBD1	TGTGCCAGCCGGGACAGGTACTTCGAGCAGTACTTC	CASRDRYFEQYF
NA	TRBV9	TRBJ2-3	NA	TGTGCCAGCAGCCCTCCCAGAGGGGCGGAAGATCGAGATACGCAGTATTTT	CASSPPRGAEDRDTQYF
NA	TRBV9	TRBJ2-6	NA	TGTGCCACCTCGGAGGGATCTGGGGCCAACGTCCTGACTTTC	CATSEGSGANVLTF
NA	TRBV2	TRBJ2-7	TRBD2	TGTGCCAGCCGCGGGGGAAAATACGAGCAGTACTTC	CASRGGKYEQYF
NA	TRBV28	TRBJ1-1	NA	TGTGCCAGCTCAAGTAACGCAGGCACTGAAGCTTTCTTT	CASSSNAGTEAFF
NA	TRBV12-3/TRBV12-4	TRBJ2-5	NA	TGTGCCAGCAGTACTTGGAGCCGGGAGACGGAACAAGAGACCCAGTACTTC	CASSTWSRETEQETQYF
few	TRBV10-3	TRBJ2-7	TRBD2	TGTGCCATCCGGAAATCTAGCGGCCTGGCCTACGAGCAGTACTTC	CAIRKSSGLAYEQYF
few	TRBV6-2/TRBV6-3	TRBJ2-7	NA	TGTGCCAGCAGTTACTCATCGGGAGCGGACGAGCAGTACTTC	CASSYSSGADEQYF
NA	TRBV30	TRBJ1-4	NA	TGTGCCCTGACTGATAATAATGAAAAACTGTTTTTT	CALTDNNEKLFF
NA	TRBV2	TRBJ1-1	TRBD1	TGTGCCAGCAGTGGGGACCGGGACAGGGAGTTTTCGGCTTTCTTT	CASSGDRDREFSAFF
NA	TRBV20-1	TRBJ2-7	NA	TGCAGTGCTAGAGATTCCGGGAGCTCCTACGAGCAGTACTTC	CSARDSGSSYEQYF
NA	TRBV23-1	TRBJ2-7	TRBD1	TGCGCCAGCAGTCAAAACAGGGGCCACGAGCAGTACTTC	CASSQNRGHEQYF
NA	TRBV7-9	TRBJ2-4	NA	TGTGCCAGCAGCTCCCAGGGGGGAATAGCCAAAAACATTCAGTACTTC	CASSSQGGIAKNIQYF
NA	TRBV28	TRBJ2-7	TRBD2	TGTGCCAGCAGTTTGCCTGTCGAGCGGGAGTCTTCCTACGAGCAGTACTTC	CASSLPVERESSYEQYF
NA	TRBV20-1	TRBJ2-2	TRBD2	TGCAGTGCTAGAGCACCTAGCGGGAGAAGGGCCGGGGAGCTGTTTTTT	CSARAPSGRRAGELFF
NA	TRBV9	TRBJ2-7	NA	TGTGCCAGCAGCGGGGGGGTCACTAACGGGAGATACGAGCAGTACTTC	CASSGGVTNGRYEQYF
NA	TRBV4-1	TRBJ2-1	NA	TGCGCCAGCAGCCAAGTAGTCAGCTACAATGAGCAGTTCTTC	CASSQVVSYNEQFF
NA	TRBV7-6	TRBJ2-1	NA	TGTGCCAGCACTGGGACGGAGTACAATGAGCAGTTCTTC	CASTGTEYNEQFF
few	TRBV5-4	TRBJ1-1	NA	TGTGCCAGCAGCTTCTTCTGCTGTGAAGCTTTCTTT	CASSFFCCEAFF
NA	TRBV7-9	TRBJ2-7	NA	TGTGCCAGCAGCTTAGTCTCCGTCCCAGGGGAGCAGTACTTC	CASSLVSVPGEQYF
once	TRBV16	TRBJ1-3	TRBD1	TGTGCCAGCAGCCAATCAGGGACAGCCTCCTCTGGAAACACCATATATTTT	CASSQSGTASSGNTIYF
NA	TRBV5-6	TRBJ2-3	NA	TGTGCCAGCAGCTTCGGAGAAGATACGCAGTATTTT	CASSFGEDTQYF
NA	TRBV29-1	TRBJ2-7	NA	TGCAGCGCCGCGGCCAGCTCCTACGAGCAGTACTTC	CSAAASSYEQYF
few	TRBV29-1	TRBJ2-3	NA	TGCAGCGTCCCCCTAACGGGACGCCCCATGAGCACAGATACGCAGTATTTT	CSVPLTGRPMSTDTQYF
NA	TRBV20-1	TRBJ1-1	NA	TGCAGTGCGCCATCGATGACTTATACGAACACTGAAGCTTTCTTT	CSAPSMTYTNTEAFF
NA	TRBV2	TRBJ2-1	TRBD2	TGTGCCAGCAGTGTCCCGGGACTAGTTGGTGAGCAGTTCTTC	CASSVPGLVGEQFF
NA	TRBV9	TRBJ1-1	TRBD1	TGTGCCAGCAGCGCTTCGAACAGGGGCACTGAAGCTTTCTTT	CASSASNRGTEAFF
NA	TRBV28	TRBJ2-1	TRBD2	TGTGCCAGCACCCGAACAAGCGGGGGGGATGAGCAGTTCTTC	CASTRTSGGDEQFF
NA	TRBV19	TRBJ1-1	TRBD1	TGTGCCAGTAGATCGGGACAGGGTATGCTGGACACTGAAGCTTTCTTT	CASRSGQGMLDTEAFF